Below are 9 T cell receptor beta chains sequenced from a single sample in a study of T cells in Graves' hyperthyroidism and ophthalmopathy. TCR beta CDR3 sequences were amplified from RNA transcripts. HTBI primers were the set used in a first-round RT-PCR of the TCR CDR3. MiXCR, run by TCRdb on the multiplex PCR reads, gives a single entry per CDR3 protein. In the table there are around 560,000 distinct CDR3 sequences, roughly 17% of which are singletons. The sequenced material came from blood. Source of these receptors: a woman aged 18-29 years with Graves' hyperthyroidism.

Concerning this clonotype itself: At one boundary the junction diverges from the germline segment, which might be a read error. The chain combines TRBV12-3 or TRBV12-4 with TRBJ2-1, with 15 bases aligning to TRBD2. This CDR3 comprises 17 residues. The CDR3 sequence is CASGLTRTSGRVNEQFF. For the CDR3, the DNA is TGTGCCAGCGGTTTAACACGGACTAGCGGGAGGGTCAATGAGCAGTTCTTC.

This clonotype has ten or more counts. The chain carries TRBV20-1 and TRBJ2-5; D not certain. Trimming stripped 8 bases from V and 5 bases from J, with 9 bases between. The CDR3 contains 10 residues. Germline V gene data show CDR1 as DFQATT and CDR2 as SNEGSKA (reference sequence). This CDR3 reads CSTFGETQYF. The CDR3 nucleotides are TGCAGTACCTTCGGGGAGACCCAGTACTTC.

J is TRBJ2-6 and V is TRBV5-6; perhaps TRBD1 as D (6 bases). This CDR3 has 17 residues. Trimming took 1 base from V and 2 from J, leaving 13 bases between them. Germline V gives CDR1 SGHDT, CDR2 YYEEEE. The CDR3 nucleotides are TGTGCCAGCAGCTTGCGCAACAGGGTGGCTGGGGCCAACGTCCTGACTTTC. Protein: CASSLRNRVAGANVLTF.

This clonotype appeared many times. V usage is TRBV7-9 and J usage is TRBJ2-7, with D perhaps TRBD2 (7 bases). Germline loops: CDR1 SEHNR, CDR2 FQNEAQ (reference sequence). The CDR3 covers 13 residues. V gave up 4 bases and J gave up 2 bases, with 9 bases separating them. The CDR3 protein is CASSWGGAYEQYF. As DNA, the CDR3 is TGTGCCAGCAGCTGGGGGGGCGCCTACGAGCAGTACTTC.

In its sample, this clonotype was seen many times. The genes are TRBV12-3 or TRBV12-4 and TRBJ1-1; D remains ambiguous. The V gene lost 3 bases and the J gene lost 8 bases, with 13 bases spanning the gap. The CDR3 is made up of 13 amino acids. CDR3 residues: CASSFFRDGEAFF. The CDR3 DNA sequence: TGTGCCAGCAGTTTCTTCCGGGATGGGGAAGCTTTCTTT.

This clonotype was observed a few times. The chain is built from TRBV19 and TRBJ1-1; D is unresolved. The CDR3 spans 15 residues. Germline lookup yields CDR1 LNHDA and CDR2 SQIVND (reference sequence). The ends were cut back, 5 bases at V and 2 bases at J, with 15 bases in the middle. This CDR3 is CASSPPRPSNTEAFF. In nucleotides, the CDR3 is TGTGCCAGTAGTCCCCCCCGGCCGAGTAACACTGAAGCTTTCTTT.

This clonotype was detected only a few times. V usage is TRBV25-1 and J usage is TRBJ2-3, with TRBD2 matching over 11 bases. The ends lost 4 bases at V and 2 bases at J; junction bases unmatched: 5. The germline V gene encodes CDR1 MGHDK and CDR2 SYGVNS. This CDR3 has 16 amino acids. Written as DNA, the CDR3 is TGTGCCAGCAGTGTAAGACTAGCGGGACCCACAGATACGCAGTATTTT. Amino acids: CASSVRLAGPTDTQYF.

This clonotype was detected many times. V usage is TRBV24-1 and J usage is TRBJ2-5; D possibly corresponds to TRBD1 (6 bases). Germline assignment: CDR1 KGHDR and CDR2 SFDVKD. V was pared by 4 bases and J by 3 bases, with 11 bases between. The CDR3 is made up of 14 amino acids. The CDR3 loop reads CATSDLDSKETQYF. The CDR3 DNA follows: TGTGCCACCAGTGACTTGGACAGCAAAGAGACCCAGTACTTC.

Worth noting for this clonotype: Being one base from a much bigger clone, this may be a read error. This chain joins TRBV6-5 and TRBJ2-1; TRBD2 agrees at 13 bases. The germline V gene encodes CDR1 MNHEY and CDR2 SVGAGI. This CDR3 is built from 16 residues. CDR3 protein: CASSYTVLAGGNGQFF. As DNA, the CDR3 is TGTGCCAGCAGTTACACTGTACTAGCGGGAGGGAATGGGCAGTTCTTC.